This TCR beta chain stems from a study of T cell clones after liver transplantation. TCRdb keeps only in-frame clones here, not all; method: immunoSEQ multiplex PCR. The sample contains 65,000 to 70,000 clones, 85% to 95% of which appear only once. CDR1 and CDR2 from the germline V gene are LNHNV and YYDKDF (reference sequence). CDR3 length equals 16 residues. V shed 1 base and J shed 3 bases, with 14 bases lying between them. The table lists this clone with a count of one. The input for sequencing was CD4+ T cells from blood, taken less than 28 months after liver transplant. This receptor was obtained from a human patient who received a liver transplant. Some T cells may possibly be graft donor cells. The genes are TRBV15 and TRBJ2-3; D might be TRBD1 (6 bases). CDR3 DNA: TGTGCCACCAGCAGAGGTCGAGGGGGTGGGACAGATACGCAGTATTTT. Translated: CATSRGRGGGTDTQYF.